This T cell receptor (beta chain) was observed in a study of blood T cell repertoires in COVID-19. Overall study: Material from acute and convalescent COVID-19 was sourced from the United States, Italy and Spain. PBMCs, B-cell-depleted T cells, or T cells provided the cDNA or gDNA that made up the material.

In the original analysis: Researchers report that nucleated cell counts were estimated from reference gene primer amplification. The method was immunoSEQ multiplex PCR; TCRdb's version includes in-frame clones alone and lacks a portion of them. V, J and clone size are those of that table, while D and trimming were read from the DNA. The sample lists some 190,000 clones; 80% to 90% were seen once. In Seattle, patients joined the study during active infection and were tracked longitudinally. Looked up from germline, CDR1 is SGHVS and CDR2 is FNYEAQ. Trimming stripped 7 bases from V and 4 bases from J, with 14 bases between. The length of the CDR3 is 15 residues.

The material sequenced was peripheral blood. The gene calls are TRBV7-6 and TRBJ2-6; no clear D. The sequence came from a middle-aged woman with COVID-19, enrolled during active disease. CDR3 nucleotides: TGTGCCAGCACCCCCATTGACGGGGGGGCCAACGTCCTGACTTTC. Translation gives CASTPIDGGANVLTF.